A single sample is the source of the 18 T cell receptor beta chains below, sequenced in a study of blood T cell repertoires in COVID-19. Sequenced by immunoSEQ multiplex PCR; TCRdb stores in-frame clones only, minus some. The sample contains a few hundred thousand clones, around 84% of which appear only once. Sequencing was performed on peripheral blood. The receptors derive from a woman aged 55-75 years with COVID-19, enrolled during active disease.

V and J are TRBV2 and TRBJ1-2; possibly TRBD1 for D (5 bases). Trimming removed 0 bases from V and 1 base from J, with 6 bases in between. The CDR3 spans 14 residues. Germline V gene sequence: CDR1 SNHLY, CDR2 FYNNEI. CDR3 coding DNA: TGTGCCAGCAGTGAAGCCAGGGTTAACTATGGCTACACCTTC. Translation gives CASSEARVNYGYTF.

This clone has only one observation. The rearrangement links TRBV6-2 or TRBV6-3 to TRBJ2-2; 9 bases align to TRBD2. The CDR3 loop spans 15 amino acids. Germline CDR1 and CDR2: MNHEY and SVGEGT. The V and J ends lost 2 bases and 5 bases, in that order; junction bases with no gene match: 3. Here the CDR3 DNA reads TGTGCCAGCAGTTACCGACTAGCGGAAACCGGGGAGCTGTTTTTT. Encoded protein: CASSYRLAETGELFF.

This clone appeared a few times. This chain uses TRBV3-1 (or the pseudogene TRBV3-2) with TRBJ2-7, with D possibly TRBD2 on 6 matching bases. The length of the CDR3 is 14 residues. Per the germline V gene, CDR1 is LGHDT and CDR2 is YNNKEL (reference sequence). The ends were cut back, 1 base at V and 4 bases at J, with 11 bases in the middle. This chain's CDR3 is CASSQGGGVYEQYF. In DNA, the CDR3 is TGTGCCAGCAGCCAAGGAGGAGGGGTGTACGAGCAGTACTTC.

The rearrangement joins TRBV7-3 to TRBJ1-1; no clear D. Trimming removed 1 base from V and 7 bases from J, with 19 bases in between. From germline, CDR1 is SGHTA and CDR2 FQGTGA. The CDR3 contains 16 residues. The CDR3 loop reads CASSLMFRAGVDEAFF. Written as DNA, the CDR3 is TGTGCCAGCAGCTTAATGTTCCGGGCGGGCGTTGATGAAGCTTTCTTT.

The V and J genes are TRBV24-1 and TRBJ2-3; 9 nucleotides line up with TRBD2. V shed 0 bases and J 4 bases; nucleotides not matched to a gene: 10. The germline CDR1 and CDR2 sequences are KGHDR and SFDVKD. The CDR3 totals 18 residues. DNA of the CDR3: TGTGCCACCAGTGATTTGGGGGTAGCGGGAGAGGTGGCAGATACGCAGTATTTT. Protein product: CATSDLGVAGEVADTQYF.

The chain uses TRBV2 and TRBJ2-1; 12 bases fit TRBD2. CDR1 SNHLY and CDR2 FYNNEI come from the germline V gene. CDR3 length: 17 amino acids. The junction had 7 bases not matched to a gene; V was cut back by 0 bases and J by 7 bases. CDR3 nucleotides: TGTGCCAGCAGTGAAGCCGGACTAGCGGGAAGTTGGAATGAGCAGTTCTTC. This codes for CASSEAGLAGSWNEQFF.

The J gene is TRBJ1-3, the V gene TRBV4-3; tentative D call: TRBD1 (5 bases). The CDR3 is made up of 15 amino acids. CDR1 and CDR2 (germline): LGHNA, YSLEER. The ends were cut back, 1 base at V and 0 bases at J, with 7 bases in the middle. The CDR3 sequence: CASSQGQLSGNTIYF. CDR3 nucleotide sequence: TGCGCCAGCAGCCAAGGACAGCTCTCTGGAAACACCATATATTTT.

The V and J genes are TRBV10-3 and TRBJ1-2, with no clear D. CDR3 length equals 12 residues. CDR1 and CDR2 from the germline V gene are ENHRY and SYGVKD. V shed 0 bases and J shed 4 bases, with 3 bases lying between them. The CDR3 sequence is CAISESVYGYTF. The CDR3 coding sequence is TGTGCCATCAGTGAGTCCGTCTATGGCTACACCTTC.

V usage is TRBV28 and J usage is TRBJ1-1, with 8 bases lining up with TRBD1. Germline-derived CDR1 and CDR2 are MDHEN and SYDVKM. This CDR3 contains 14 residues. Trimming removed 5 bases from V and 1 base from J; junction bases left unmatched: 3. As DNA, the CDR3 is TGTGCCAGCAGTCGACAGGGGCAGAACACTGAAGCTTTCTTT. It is translated as CASSRQGQNTEAFF.

The genes are TRBV6-6 and TRBJ1-5; 9 bases are a match to TRBD1. CDR1 is MNHNY, CDR2 SVGAGI, per germline (reference sequence). The CDR3 covers 19 residues. Trimming cost V 5 bases and J 0 bases; bases outside gene matches: 14. The CDR3 region is CASSPYPGQGVRSNQPQHF. In DNA, the CDR3 is TGTGCCAGCAGTCCCTATCCGGGACAGGGAGTTCGTAGCAATCAGCCCCAGCATTTT.

The chain employs TRBV25-1 and TRBJ2-3; D remains unclear. The CDR3 length is 13 residues. The ends were cut back, 6 bases at V and 0 bases at J, with 7 bases in the middle. Germline V lookup: CDR1 MGHDK, CDR2 SYGVNS. The CDR3 DNA sequence: TGTGCCAGCAGGGAGAGAAGCACAGATACGCAGTATTTT. Translation: CASRERSTDTQYF.

J is TRBJ2-7 and V is TRBV24-1, with TRBD2 matching 7 bases. V dropped 6 bases and J dropped 6; count of bases not matched to a gene: 4. Germline lookup yields CDR1 KGHDR and CDR2 SFDVKD. The CDR3 loop spans 12 amino acids. The CDR3 loop reads CATSSGTTEQYF. CDR3 in DNA: TGTGCCACCAGTTCCGGGACTACCGAGCAGTACTTC.

The J gene is TRBJ2-1, the V gene TRBV29-1; 15 nucleotides align to TRBD2. Germline V lookup: CDR1 SQVTM, CDR2 ANQGSEA. V trimming: 7 bases; J trimming: 7 bases; junction bases outside the gene matches: 5. CDR3 length equals 14 residues. In DNA, the CDR3 is TGCAGCGGGACTAGCGGGAGGGCCATAAATGAGCAGTTCTTC. The encoded protein is CSGTSGRAINEQFF.

J is TRBJ1-2 and V is TRBV3-1 (or the pseudogene TRBV3-2); D perhaps matches TRBD1 (5 bases). Germline CDR1 is LGHDT and CDR2 is YNNKEL (reference sequence). This CDR3 contains 13 residues. V was cut by 2 bases and J by 4 bases, with 8 bases left in between. This chain's CDR3 is CASSQQGGYGYTF. CDR3 DNA sequence: TGTGCCAGCAGCCAACAGGGCGGCTATGGCTACACCTTC.

This clone has only a few counts. The gene calls are TRBV5-6 and TRBJ1-2; 9 bases are a match to TRBD1. The CDR3 runs 13 residues. V trimming: 5 bases; J trimming: 7 bases; junction bases outside the gene matches: 6. Looked up from germline, CDR1 is SGHDT and CDR2 is YYEEEE. The CDR3 spells CASSFGTGSGYTF. The CDR3 DNA reads TGTGCCAGCAGTTTCGGGACAGGGAGTGGCTACACCTTC.

The rearrangement uses TRBV7-2 and TRBJ1-1, with a tentative D call TRBD1 (6 bases). V lost 5 bases, J lost 0 bases, and 16 bases lay in between. Germline V CDR1 and CDR2: SGHTA, FQGNSA. The CDR3 has 16 residues. The CDR3 coding sequence is TGTGCCAGCAGCCAAAGACGTGGACAGATGAACACTGAAGCTTTCTTT. Its translation: CASSQRRGQMNTEAFF.

The V and J genes are TRBV5-1 and TRBJ1-5; maybe TRBD1 (6 bases). The V gene lost 4 bases and the J gene lost 1 base, with 9 bases spanning the gap. CDR1 SGHRS and CDR2 YFSETQ come from the germline V gene. This CDR3 is 14 amino acids long. CDR3 region: CASSPGQSNQPQHF. The CDR3 bases are TGCGCCAGCAGCCCAGGACAGAGCAATCAGCCCCAGCATTTT. Full variable domain (missing parts from reference TRBV5-1 and TRBJ1-5): KAGVTQTPRYLIKTRGQQVTLSCSPISGHRSVSWYQQTPGQGLQFLFEYFSETQRNKGNFPGRFSGRQFSNSRSEMNVSTLELGDSALYLCASSPGQSNQPQHFGDGTRLSIL.

This chain joins TRBV19 and TRBJ2-2, with TRBD1 identical over 7 bases. Losses at the gene ends were 3 bases for V and 6 bases for J; bases not matched to a gene: 10. The CDR3 contains 16 residues. Germline values: CDR1 LNHDA, CDR2 SQIVND (reference sequence). The CDR3 sequence: CASSIPQQGSAGELFF. The CDR3 region has the DNA TGTGCCAGTAGTATCCCCCAACAGGGGAGTGCCGGGGAGCTGTTTTTT. The full variable domain, rest sourced from reference TRBV19 and TRBJ2-2, is DGGITQSPKYLFRKEGQNVTLSCEQNLNHDAMYWYRQDPGQGLRLIYYSQIVNDFQKGDIAEGYSVSREKKESFPLTVTSAQKNPTAFYLCASSIPQQGSAGELFFGEGSRLTVL.